This entry lists 7 T cell receptor beta chains sequenced from one sample in a study of blood T cell repertoires in COVID-19. Sequenced by immunoSEQ multiplex PCR; TCRdb stores in-frame clones only, minus some. In the table there are 30,000 or so clones, around 85% of which are singletons. The sample consisted of peripheral blood. These receptors originate from an elderly man with active COVID-19.

In this sample, this clone turned up once. The chain has TRBV5-4 and TRBJ1-2; 8 positions agree with TRBD1. The V segment lost 4 bases and the J segment 3 bases; nucleotides outside the gene matches: 11. CDR1 is SGHNT and CDR2 is YYREEE in the germline V gene (reference sequence). The length of the CDR3 is 16 residues. The CDR3 DNA reads TGTGCCAGCAGCCCCGGGACAGGCCCCGAGGACTATGGCTACACCTTC. Its translation is CASSPGTGPEDYGYTF.

The chain couples TRBV6-5 to TRBJ1-4; 8 nucleotides align to TRBD1. This CDR3 spans 13 amino acids. Unmatched junction bases numbered 1, after V lost 5 bases and J lost 5 bases. From germline, CDR1 is MNHEY and CDR2 SVGAGI. The CDR3 reads CASSRDRNEKLFF. The CDR3 DNA sequence: TGTGCCAGCAGTCGGGACAGGAATGAAAAACTGTTTTTT.

The chain employs TRBV7-9 and TRBJ1-2; D is undetermined. V was cut by 5 bases and J by 3 bases, with 10 bases left in between. Germline-derived CDR1 and CDR2 are SEHNR and FQNEAQ (reference sequence). The CDR3 runs to 13 residues. The CDR3 region is CASSRRRDYGYTF. CDR3 coding DNA: TGTGCCAGCAGCCGCAGGCGGGACTATGGCTACACCTTC.

V gene TRBV28 combines with J gene TRBJ1-2; the D is unclear. The CDR3 covers 11 residues. V was shortened by 5 bases and J by 7 bases, with 8 bases between the two germline ends. The germline gives CDR1 MDHEN, CDR2 SYDVKM. CDR3 sequence reads: CASSPGGGYTF. The CDR3 bases are TGTGCCAGCAGTCCGGGTGGTGGCTACACCTTC.

The chain combines TRBV4-3 with TRBJ2-5, with TRBD1 as a possible D gene (6 bases). Germline V lookup: CDR1 LGHNA, CDR2 YSLEER. This CDR3 comprises 14 residues. V dropped 4 bases and J dropped 2 bases, with 11 bases sitting between them. The CDR3 reads CASSLGTLQETQYF. In DNA, the CDR3 is TGCGCCAGCAGCCTGGGGACATTGCAAGAGACCCAGTACTTC.

V usage is TRBV6-5 and J usage is TRBJ2-3; 8 positions agree with TRBD2. J gave up 0 bases and V 6 bases, and 5 bases lay outside the gene matches. This CDR3 has 15 residues. Germline V lookup: CDR1 MNHEY, CDR2 SVGAGI. The CDR3: CASRSGGSSTDTQYF. The CDR3 DNA sequence: TGTGCCAGCAGGTCGGGGGGGTCTAGCACAGATACGCAGTATTTT.

The chain couples TRBV6-5 to TRBJ1-2; D may be TRBD1 (5 bases). The germline gives CDR1 MNHEY, CDR2 SVGAGI. V was cut by 4 bases and J by 4 bases, with 10 bases left in between. CDR3 length equals 13 residues. The CDR3 spells CASSSLGAYGYTF. CDR3 bases: TGTGCCAGCAGTTCCTTAGGGGCCTATGGCTACACCTTC.